Following are 7 T cell receptor beta chains from one sample sequenced in a study of cytomegalovirus exposure and HLA in healthy donors. Researchers ran the PCR with 60 Vbeta and 13 Jbeta primers. The repertoire was sequenced with immunoSEQ multiplex PCR; TCRdb's copy has only in-frame clones and lacks some. Here the sample spans some 160,000 clones, 84% being singletons. Sequencing was carried out using PBMCs. The receptors derive from a man in his forties or fifties in good health and CMV-seropositive.

This sequence joins TRBV4-1 and TRBJ1-2, with D possibly being TRBD1 (5 bases). Trimming stripped 1 base from V and 4 bases from J, with 13 bases between. Per germline, CDR1 MGHRA and CDR2 YSYEKL. The CDR3 runs to 15 residues. DNA of the CDR3: TGCGCCAGCAGCCAAGTTCGGGACTCGCTCTATGGCTACACCTTC. Translation: CASSQVRDSLYGYTF.

The chain has TRBV30 and TRBJ2-2; D might be TRBD2 (5 bases). The germline V and J ends were trimmed by 2 bases and 7 bases, with 8 bases remaining between them. CDR1 and CDR2 from the germline V gene are GTSNPN and SVGIG (reference sequence). The CDR3 runs 12 residues. The CDR3 DNA is TGTGCCTGGAGTACGGGGAACGGGGAGCTGTTTTTT. Encoded protein: CAWSTGNGELFF.

Of note for this clone: One end of the junction is discordant with germline, which a read error may explain. The J gene is TRBJ2-6, the V gene TRBV10-2; 8 nucleotides match TRBD1. The CDR3 loop spans 18 amino acids. From germline, CDR1 is WSHSY and CDR2 SAAADI. CDR3 nucleotides: TGCGCCAGCACCCAGGGGGCAGGTCTGGGCTCTGGGGCCAACGGCCTGACTTTC. As protein: CASTQGAGLGSGANGLTF.

The rearrangement joins TRBV7-9 to TRBJ2-7; 8 bases agree with TRBD2. The CDR3 loop spans 16 amino acids. The V gene's germline CDR1 is SEHNR and CDR2 FQNEAQ (reference sequence). The V gene end was trimmed by 1 base and the J gene end by 3 bases; junction bases not matched to a gene: 8. The CDR3 protein is CASSLDGAGGRYEQYF. The DNA of the CDR3 is TGTGCCAGCAGCTTAGATGGGGCGGGGGGCCGCTACGAGCAGTACTTC.

The table lists this clone with a count of one. The CDR3 reads CACGESEAFF. The CDR3 bases are TGTGCATGCGGAGAAAGTGAAGCTTTCTTT. J is TRBJ1-1 and V is TRBV5-5, with D unclear. The CDR3 totals 10 residues. Germline V gene lookup returns CDR1 SGHKS and CDR2 YYEKEE (reference sequence).

The rearrangement joins TRBV19 to TRBJ2-2; 7 nucleotides match TRBD2. The CDR3 spans 16 residues. The V gene's germline CDR1 is LNHDA and CDR2 SQIVND (reference sequence). Trimming cost V 3 bases and J 6 bases; bases outside gene matches: 10. The CDR3 nucleotides are TGTGCCAGTAGTATGCCAAGCGGGGCCACGGCCGGGGAGCTGTTTTTT. Translated, it gives CASSMPSGATAGELFF.

This rearrangement joins TRBV27 to TRBJ1-4; 9 bases align to TRBD1. CDR3 size: 15 residues. Germline assignment: CDR1 MNHEY and CDR2 SMNVEV (reference sequence). V dropped 5 bases and J dropped 7; count of bases not matched to a gene: 8. DNA of the CDR3: TGTGCCAGCAGTACCTTAACAGGGGGCTTTGAAAAACTGTTTTTT. It yields the protein CASSTLTGGFEKLFF.